This T cell receptor (beta chain) derives from a study of blood T cell repertoires in COVID-19. Trimming shortened V by 5 bases and J by 4 bases, and 17 bases separated the two germline ends. Germline V gives CDR1 SGHTA, CDR2 FQGNSA. This CDR3 contains 15 residues. Symptom resolution, clearance, or two negative PCRs marked the recovered donors of Cohort 3. Profiled with immunoSEQ multiplex PCR; TCRdb holds only in-frame clones, not every one. The sample comprises some 160,000 clones, roughly 80% of which are singletons, and about 8% rests with the top ten. The J gene is TRBJ1-1, the V gene TRBV7-2; D possibly corresponds to TRBD1 (6 bases). The TCR sequence derives from a woman aged 45-65 years who had recovered from COVID-19. The sequenced material came from PBMCs or T cells enriched from blood (not recorded which). Here the CDR3 reads CASSLVQGVGTEAFF. CDR3 DNA: TGTGCCAGCAGCCTTGTACAGGGAGTGGGCACTGAAGCTTTCTTT.